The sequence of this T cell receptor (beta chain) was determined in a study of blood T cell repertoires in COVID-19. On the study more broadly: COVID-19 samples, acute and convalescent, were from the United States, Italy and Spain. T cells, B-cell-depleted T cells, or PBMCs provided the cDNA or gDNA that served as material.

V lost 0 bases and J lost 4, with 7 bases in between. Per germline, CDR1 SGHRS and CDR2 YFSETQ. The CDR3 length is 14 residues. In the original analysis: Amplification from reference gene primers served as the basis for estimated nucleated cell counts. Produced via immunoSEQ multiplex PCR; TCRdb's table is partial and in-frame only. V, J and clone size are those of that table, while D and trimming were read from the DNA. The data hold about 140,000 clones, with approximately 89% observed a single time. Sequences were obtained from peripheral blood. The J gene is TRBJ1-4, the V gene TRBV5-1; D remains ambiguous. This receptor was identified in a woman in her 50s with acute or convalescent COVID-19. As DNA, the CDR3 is TGCGCCAGCAGCTTGGCACAGCTTAATGAAAAACTGTTTTTT. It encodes CASSLAQLNEKLFF.